This entry describes one T cell receptor (beta chain). The target antigen is unknown. The data belong to a study of memory CD4+ T cells and cytomegalovirus serostatus. Overall study findings and caveats: Suggested: most of the CMV-linked TCR signature lies in CD4+ memory cells. CD4+ memory repertoires contained about two fifths of the 164 reported CMV TCRbeta sequences.

The CDR3 totals 15 residues. The germline gives CDR1 ENHRY, CDR2 SYGVKD. Unmatched junction bases numbered 0, after V lost 2 bases and J lost 5 bases. Single viable CD3+CD4+CD8-CD45RO+ cells were sorted as the memory CD4+ T cells. Serum IgG to CMV pp150, pp28, p38 and p52 defined serostatus. CD4+ T cells were isolated by positive magnetic selection. Method: immunoSEQ multiplex PCR; TCRdb's copy keeps in-frame clones and lacks some. The table shows 40,000 to 55,000 clones, with about 73% occurring only once. The clonotype comes from an adult in good health and CMV-seronegative. What was sequenced was memory CD4+ T cells from blood. The chain is built from TRBV10-3 and TRBJ2-1; 13 bases are a match to TRBD2. CDR3 DNA: TGTGCCATCAGTGAGGGACTAGCGGGGGACAATGAGCAGTTCTTC. Residues: CAISEGLAGDNEQFF.